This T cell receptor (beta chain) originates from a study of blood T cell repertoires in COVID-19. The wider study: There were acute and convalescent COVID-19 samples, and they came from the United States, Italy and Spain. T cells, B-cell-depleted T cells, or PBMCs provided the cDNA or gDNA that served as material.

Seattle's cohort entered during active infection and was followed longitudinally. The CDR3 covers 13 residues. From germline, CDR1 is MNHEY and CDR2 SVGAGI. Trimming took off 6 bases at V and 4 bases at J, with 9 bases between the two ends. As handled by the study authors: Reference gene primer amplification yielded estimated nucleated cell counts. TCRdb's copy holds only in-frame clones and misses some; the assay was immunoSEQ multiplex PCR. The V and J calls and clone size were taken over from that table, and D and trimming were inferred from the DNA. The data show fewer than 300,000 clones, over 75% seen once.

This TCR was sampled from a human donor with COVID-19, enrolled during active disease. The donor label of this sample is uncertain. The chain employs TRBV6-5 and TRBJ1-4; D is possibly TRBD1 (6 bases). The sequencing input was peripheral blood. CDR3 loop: CASSTGRNEKLFF. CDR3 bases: TGTGCCAGCAGCACAGGGCGTAATGAAAAACTGTTTTTT.